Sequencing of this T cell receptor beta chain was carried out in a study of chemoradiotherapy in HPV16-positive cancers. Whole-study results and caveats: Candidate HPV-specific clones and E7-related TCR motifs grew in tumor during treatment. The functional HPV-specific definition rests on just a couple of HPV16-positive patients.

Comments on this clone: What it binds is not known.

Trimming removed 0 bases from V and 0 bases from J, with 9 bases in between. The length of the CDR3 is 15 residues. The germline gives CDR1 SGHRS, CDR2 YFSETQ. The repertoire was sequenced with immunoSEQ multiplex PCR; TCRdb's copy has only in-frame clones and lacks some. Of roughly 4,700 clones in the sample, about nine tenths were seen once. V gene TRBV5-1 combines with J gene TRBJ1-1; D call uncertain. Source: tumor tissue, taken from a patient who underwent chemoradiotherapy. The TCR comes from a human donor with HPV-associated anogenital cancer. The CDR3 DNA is TGCGCCAGCAGCTTGGACCCGGCGATGAACACTGAAGCTTTCTTT. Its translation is CASSLDPAMNTEAFF.